These T cell receptor beta chains were read from a single sample in a study of blood T cells in healthy people across ages. TCRdb re-analysed the 5' RACE reads in MiXCR, keeping a single row per CDR3 protein. The sample holds some 1.4 million distinct CDR3 sequences; approximately 42% are singletons and the top ten take roughly 7.9%. The sequenced material came from blood. These receptors were collected from a woman aged 18-30 years in good health. CDR3s include the opening cysteine and the closing phenylalanine or tryptophan. Each record gives: V gene, clone size, D gene, J gene, CDR3 DNA, CDR3 protein. A D gene is named only where the DNA matches it firmly. Size is omitted from some rows. Given values are once, few, many or a class for expanded clones.

v_call: TRBV28
clone_size: .
d_call: TRBD1
j_call: TRBJ2-7
cdr3_nt: TGTGCCAGCAGTTTAAGGATCGGGACAGGGGTTCACGAGCAGTACTTC
cdr3_aa: CASSLRIGTGVHEQYF

v_call: TRBV7-9
clone_size: few
d_call: TRBD2
j_call: TRBJ2-1
cdr3_nt: TGTGCCAGCAGCACCCAGACTAGCGGGAGTCAGGCCAATGAGCAGTTCTTC
cdr3_aa: CASSTQTSGSQANEQFF

v_call: TRBV11-2
clone_size: .
d_call: .
j_call: TRBJ2-1
cdr3_nt: TGTGCCAGCACCGGTGGGGGGCTTGGAGACTCCTACAATGAGCAGTTCTTC
cdr3_aa: CASTGGGLGDSYNEQFF

v_call: TRBV20-1
clone_size: .
d_call: TRBD1
j_call: TRBJ2-1
cdr3_nt: TGCAGTGCCAGAGATACCGGGACAGGGGTGAATGAGCAGTTCTTC
cdr3_aa: CSARDTGTGVNEQFF

v_call: TRBV6-1
clone_size: few
d_call: .
j_call: TRBJ2-7
cdr3_nt: TGTGCCAGCACCACAAAAGGCAGGCCGCCTTACGGGCAGTACTTC
cdr3_aa: CASTTKGRPPYGQYF

v_call: TRBV12-3/TRBV12-4
clone_size: few
d_call: .
j_call: TRBJ2-1
cdr3_nt: TGTGCCAGCAGTTCCGGAGGACAGGAGCAGTTCTTC
cdr3_aa: CASSSGGQEQFF

v_call: TRBV11-2
clone_size: few
d_call: TRBD1
j_call: TRBJ2-7
cdr3_nt: TGTGCCAGCAGCCGTCTCGGGACAGGGATGGGCGAGCAGTACTTC
cdr3_aa: CASSRLGTGMGEQYF

v_call: TRBV6-6
clone_size: .
d_call: TRBD1
j_call: TRBJ1-4
cdr3_nt: TGTGCCAGCAGCCCGACAGGGAAGGCTCGTGAAAAACTGTTTTTT
cdr3_aa: CASSPTGKAREKLFF

v_call: TRBV30
clone_size: .
d_call: .
j_call: TRBJ2-7
cdr3_nt: TGTGCCTGCTCGGACGGTAGCTCCTACGAGCAGTACTTC
cdr3_aa: CACSDGSSYEQYF

v_call: TRBV29-1
clone_size: .
d_call: .
j_call: TRBJ2-5
cdr3_nt: TGCAGCGGGGGCGTGGAGACCCAGTACTTC
cdr3_aa: CSGGVETQYF

v_call: TRBV29-1
clone_size: .
d_call: .
j_call: TRBJ2-1
cdr3_nt: TGCAGCGTCGGGCAACAAGACAATGAGCAGTTCTTC
cdr3_aa: CSVGQQDNEQFF

v_call: TRBV7-9
clone_size: .
d_call: .
j_call: TRBJ2-1
cdr3_nt: TGTGCCAGCAGTTCCGTCGGGGGCCGGGTCAATGAGCAGTTCTTC
cdr3_aa: CASSSVGGRVNEQFF

v_call: TRBV9
clone_size: few
d_call: .
j_call: TRBJ1-1
cdr3_nt: TGTGCCAGCAGCGTAGCTCGGACGGGTCCTGAAGCTTTCTTT
cdr3_aa: CASSVARTGPEAFF

v_call: TRBV20-1
clone_size: few
d_call: TRBD2
j_call: TRBJ2-1
cdr3_nt: TGCAGTGCTAGAAGGAGCCTAGCGGGGAATGAGCAGTTCTTC
cdr3_aa: CSARRSLAGNEQFF

v_call: TRBV3-1
clone_size: .
d_call: TRBD1
j_call: TRBJ1-2
cdr3_nt: TGTGCCAGCAGCCGTCGGACAGGGCAGGGCTACACCTTC
cdr3_aa: CASSRRTGQGYTF

v_call: TRBV5-1
clone_size: many
d_call: .
j_call: TRBJ2-1
cdr3_nt: TGCGCCAGCAGCCCCCCGGGTCTAGACAATGAGCAGTTCTTC
cdr3_aa: CASSPPGLDNEQFF

v_call: TRBV4-1
clone_size: .
d_call: TRBD1
j_call: TRBJ1-4
cdr3_nt: TGCGCCAGCAGCCAAGAGGGGGACAGAGCAACTAATGAAAAACTGTTTTTT
cdr3_aa: CASSQEGDRATNEKLFF

v_call: TRBV6-5
clone_size: .
d_call: .
j_call: TRBJ1-2
cdr3_nt: TGTGCCAGCAGTTACAGTGGCAGGGCGGGACTACCAAACTATGGCTGCACCTTC
cdr3_aa: CASSYSGRAGLPNYGCTF

v_call: TRBV14
clone_size: .
d_call: TRBD1
j_call: TRBJ1-2
cdr3_nt: TGTGCCAGCAGCGGGAGAGGGACAGCAAGCTATGGCTACACCTTC
cdr3_aa: CASSGRGTASYGYTF

v_call: TRBV6-2/TRBV6-3
clone_size: .
d_call: .
j_call: TRBJ2-7
cdr3_nt: TGTGCCAGCAGGAAGGGACCTCTCCTCGGCTACGAGCAGTACTTC
cdr3_aa: CASRKGPLLGYEQYF

v_call: TRBV7-8
clone_size: .
d_call: TRBD2
j_call: TRBJ2-1
cdr3_nt: TGTGCCAGCAGCTTAACAGCGGGAGCGGAGTACAATGAGCAGTTCTTC
cdr3_aa: CASSLTAGAEYNEQFF

v_call: TRBV9
clone_size: .
d_call: .
j_call: TRBJ2-3
cdr3_nt: TGTGCCAGCAGTGCCAGAGGGGGGGCTAGCACAGATACGCAGTATTTT
cdr3_aa: CASSARGGASTDTQYF

v_call: TRBV5-6
clone_size: .
d_call: .
j_call: TRBJ1-5
cdr3_nt: TGTGCCAGCAGCTTAGGCGAAATGGGGCAGCCCCAGCATTTT
cdr3_aa: CASSLGEMGQPQHF

v_call: TRBV24-1
clone_size: .
d_call: .
j_call: TRBJ2-2
cdr3_nt: TGTGCCACCAGTGATTCCGGGACTGGCCTCACCGGGGAGCTGTTTTTT
cdr3_aa: CATSDSGTGLTGELFF

v_call: TRBV7-2
clone_size: .
d_call: .
j_call: TRBJ2-7
cdr3_nt: TGTGCAAGCAGCCAAGAGGGGGGGCCAGGCGAGCAGTACTTC
cdr3_aa: CASSQEGGPGEQYF

v_call: TRBV7-2
clone_size: .
d_call: TRBD1
j_call: TRBJ2-5
cdr3_nt: TGTGCCAGCACCCTACAGGGGGCCGCAGAGACCCAGTACTTC
cdr3_aa: CASTLQGAAETQYF

v_call: TRBV27
clone_size: .
d_call: TRBD2
j_call: TRBJ2-4
cdr3_nt: TGTGCCAGCAGTTTTCTAGGACTAGCCTCGGCCAAAAACATTCGGTACTTC
cdr3_aa: CASSFLGLASAKNIRYF

v_call: TRBV9
clone_size: .
d_call: .
j_call: TRBJ1-1
cdr3_nt: TGTGCCAGCAGCACAACGGACGGCCCGAGGCTTCGGGCTTTCTTT
cdr3_aa: CASSTTDGPRLRAFF

v_call: TRBV5-8
clone_size: once
d_call: .
j_call: TRBJ2-1
cdr3_nt: TGTGCCAACAGCTTGGGCTTTACAGGGTCCAATGAGCAGTTCTTC
cdr3_aa: CANSLGFTGSNEQFF

v_call: TRBV11-2
clone_size: .
d_call: TRBD2
j_call: TRBJ2-1
cdr3_nt: TGTGCCAGCAGCTTAGAGGCTAGCGGGGGCGTCGCCCCCAATGAGCAGTTCTTC
cdr3_aa: CASSLEASGGVAPNEQFF

v_call: TRBV12-3/TRBV12-4
clone_size: .
d_call: .
j_call: TRBJ2-7
cdr3_nt: TGTGCCAGCAGTTTGAAAGGGACTCAGACACGCGGGACTCTCTACGAGCAGTACTTC
cdr3_aa: CASSLKGTQTRGTLYEQYF

v_call: TRBV27
clone_size: few
d_call: TRBD2
j_call: TRBJ2-1
cdr3_nt: TGTGCCAGCAGTCCCCGGACTAGCGGGAGGGCCTCCAATGAGCAGTTCTTC
cdr3_aa: CASSPRTSGRASNEQFF

v_call: TRBV2
clone_size: .
d_call: .
j_call: TRBJ2-7
cdr3_nt: TGTACCAGCAGCGGACAGCTAGACGAGCAGTACTTC
cdr3_aa: CTSSGQLDEQYF

v_call: TRBV6-4
clone_size: many
d_call: TRBD2
j_call: TRBJ2-2
cdr3_nt: TGTGCCAGCAGTCCGGGACTAGCGGGAGAGAACGGGGAGCTGTTTTTT
cdr3_aa: CASSPGLAGENGELFF

v_call: TRBV12-3/TRBV12-4
clone_size: .
d_call: .
j_call: TRBJ2-5
cdr3_nt: TGTGCCGGCAGTTTGGGAGAGACCCGGTACTTC
cdr3_aa: CAGSLGETRYF

v_call: TRBV7-9
clone_size: .
d_call: .
j_call: TRBJ2-1
cdr3_nt: TGTGCCAGCGCACTAGGTGAGCAGTTCTTC
cdr3_aa: CASALGEQFF

v_call: TRBV3-1
clone_size: many
d_call: TRBD2
j_call: TRBJ2-7
cdr3_nt: TGTGCCAGCAGCCAAGACTTTGCGGGAGGGCCTCCCGCCTACGAGCAGTACTTC
cdr3_aa: CASSQDFAGGPPAYEQYF

v_call: TRBV4-1
clone_size: .
d_call: .
j_call: TRBJ1-6
cdr3_nt: TGCGCCAGCACTCCTCGGACGGGAAACTCACCCCTCCACTTT
cdr3_aa: CASTPRTGNSPLHF

v_call: TRBV7-2
clone_size: few
d_call: .
j_call: TRBJ2-3
cdr3_nt: TGTGCCAGCAGCTTAGGAAGCGGGTTCGGCCCAGATACGCAGTATTTT
cdr3_aa: CASSLGSGFGPDTQYF

v_call: TRBV5-1
clone_size: .
d_call: TRBD1
j_call: TRBJ1-2
cdr3_nt: TGCGCCAGCAGCCTCCGCGGACAGGGAGCTAACTATGGCTACACCTTC
cdr3_aa: CASSLRGQGANYGYTF

v_call: TRBV27
clone_size: few
d_call: .
j_call: TRBJ1-6
cdr3_nt: TGTGCCAGCGGCGAAACAGGGTATTCACCCCTCCACTTT
cdr3_aa: CASGETGYSPLHF

v_call: TRBV7-9
clone_size: .
d_call: TRBD1
j_call: TRBJ1-1
cdr3_nt: TGTGCCAGCAGCCTCGACGGCGGGACAGGGGTGAACACTGAAGCTTTCTTT
cdr3_aa: CASSLDGGTGVNTEAFF

v_call: TRBV11-2
clone_size: .
d_call: TRBD1
j_call: TRBJ2-1
cdr3_nt: TGTGCCAGCAGCTCCGCGGGACAGGGTATCGATGAGCAGTTCTTC
cdr3_aa: CASSSAGQGIDEQFF

v_call: TRBV6-6
clone_size: .
d_call: .
j_call: TRBJ2-3
cdr3_nt: TGTGCCAGCAGTGCCCGACAGGACTTAGATACGCAGTATTTT
cdr3_aa: CASSARQDLDTQYF

v_call: TRBV12-3/TRBV12-4
clone_size: .
d_call: TRBD1
j_call: TRBJ1-1
cdr3_nt: TGTGCCAGCGGATGGGACAGAAACACTGAAGCTTTCTTT
cdr3_aa: CASGWDRNTEAFF

v_call: TRBV6-1
clone_size: .
d_call: .
j_call: TRBJ2-3
cdr3_nt: TGTGCCAGTCGACTCCCGGGCACAGATACGCAGTATTTT
cdr3_aa: CASRLPGTDTQYF

v_call: TRBV3-1
clone_size: few
d_call: .
j_call: TRBJ2-1
cdr3_nt: TGTGCCAGCAGCCAAGATCCCCGCCTCAGCGGAGCTTCCTACAATGAGCAGTTCTTC
cdr3_aa: CASSQDPRLSGASYNEQFF

v_call: TRBV4-2
clone_size: few
d_call: TRBD1
j_call: TRBJ2-3
cdr3_nt: TGTGCCAGCAGCCCGACAGGGTCCATCACAGATACGCAGTATTTT
cdr3_aa: CASSPTGSITDTQYF

v_call: TRBV7-3
clone_size: few
d_call: .
j_call: TRBJ2-2
cdr3_nt: TGTGCCAGCAGGAATCAGGCTGGGCGGAACACCGGGGAGCTGTTTTTT
cdr3_aa: CASRNQAGRNTGELFF

v_call: TRBV20-1
clone_size: .
d_call: TRBD2
j_call: TRBJ2-7
cdr3_nt: TGCAGTGCTTTACTAGCGGGCACAGCCTACGAGCAGTACTTC
cdr3_aa: CSALLAGTAYEQYF

v_call: TRBV13
clone_size: .
d_call: .
j_call: TRBJ2-7
cdr3_nt: TGTGCCAGCGGCTCCGAGGAGGGGTCGGGCTACGAGCAGTACTTC
cdr3_aa: CASGSEEGSGYEQYF

v_call: TRBV12-3/TRBV12-4
clone_size: .
d_call: TRBD1
j_call: TRBJ2-7
cdr3_nt: TGTGCCAGCAGGTCTGGACAGGGTGGCTACGAGCAGTACTTC
cdr3_aa: CASRSGQGGYEQYF

v_call: TRBV20-1
clone_size: .
d_call: TRBD1
j_call: TRBJ1-2
cdr3_nt: TGCAGTGCTAGCACAGGACAGGTGGTGAGGGGCTACACCTTC
cdr3_aa: CSASTGQVVRGYTF

v_call: TRBV12-3/TRBV12-4
clone_size: .
d_call: TRBD1
j_call: TRBJ2-5
cdr3_nt: TGTGCCAGCAGTACCACCGGGACAGCGACTCAAGAGACCCAGTACTTC
cdr3_aa: CASSTTGTATQETQYF

v_call: TRBV10-3
clone_size: .
d_call: .
j_call: TRBJ1-2
cdr3_nt: TGTGCCATCAGAGAGGAAGGGATTGAGACTAACTATGGCTACACCTTC
cdr3_aa: CAIREEGIETNYGYTF